These 18 T cell receptor beta chains were sequenced from one sample in a study of blood T cell repertoires in COVID-19. This table comes from immunoSEQ multiplex PCR, and its TCRdb copy is limited to in-frame clones, with some not included. The table records roughly 200,000 clones, around nine tenths of them present only once. The sample taken for sequencing was peripheral blood. The source of these receptors is a man between 18 and 29 years old with active or convalescent COVID-19.

V and J are TRBV6-4 and TRBJ1-2; a weak D match, TRBD1 (5 bases). The ends were cut back, 2 bases at V and 7 bases at J, with 8 bases in the middle. CDR1 is MRHNA, CDR2 SNTAGT, per germline. There are 12 residues in the CDR3. As DNA, the CDR3 is TGTGCCAGCAGTGACGACAGCAGTGGCTACACCTTC. Amino acids: CASSDDSSGYTF.

The chain couples TRBV19 to TRBJ1-2; D is perhaps TRBD1 (5 bases). From germline, CDR1 is LNHDA and CDR2 SQIVND (reference sequence). This CDR3 comprises 14 residues. Trimming removed 2 bases from V and 8 bases from J, with 15 bases in between. Written as DNA, the CDR3 is TGTGCCAGTAGTATATCGTTGGGGCCCTCAGGCTACACCTTC. This gives the protein CASSISLGPSGYTF.

V usage is TRBV4-2 and J usage is TRBJ1-6; 8 bases match TRBD1. J was trimmed by 9 bases and V by 1 base; bases with no gene match: 8. This CDR3 is 16 amino acids long. Germline V gene data show CDR1 as LGHNA and CDR2 as YNFKEQ. This chain's CDR3 is CASSQVGDRITSPLHF. The CDR3 DNA reads TGTGCCAGCAGCCAAGTAGGGGACAGGATCACTTCACCCCTCCACTTT.

The chain links TRBV11-3 to TRBJ2-7; D perhaps matches TRBD1 (6 bases). Per the germline V gene, CDR1 is SGHNT and CDR2 is YENEEA. The V gene lost 2 bases and the J gene lost 4 bases, with 12 bases spanning the gap. The CDR3 is 14 residues long. CDR3 region: CASSLWTVPYEQYF. DNA of the CDR3: TGTGCCAGCAGCTTATGGACAGTTCCGTACGAGCAGTACTTC.

V is TRBV7-2 and J is TRBJ1-3; D perhaps matches TRBD1 (5 bases). Germline lookup yields CDR1 SGHTA and CDR2 FQGNSA. Trimming removed 5 bases at V and 1 base at J, with 18 bases between. The CDR3 runs to 17 residues. As DNA, the CDR3 is TGTGCCAGCAGCCCAGCGGGAACAGGTCGATCTGGAAACACCATATATTTT. As protein: CASSPAGTGRSGNTIYF.

The chain combines TRBV19 with TRBJ2-1; tentatively, D is TRBD2 (7 bases). V was pared by 10 bases and J by 8 bases, with 12 bases between. The germline CDR1 and CDR2 sequences are LNHDA and SQIVND (reference sequence). The CDR3 has 11 amino acids. The CDR3 protein is CATRGGDEQFF. The CDR3 nucleotides are TGTGCCACGAGGGGGGGCGATGAGCAGTTCTTC.

CDR3 DNA sequence: TGTGCCAGCAGCCCGGACAGCAAAGTCTATGGCTACACCTTC. Its protein product is CASSPDSKVYGYTF. This chain uses TRBV7-9 with TRBJ1-2; D is perhaps TRBD1 (6 bases). The CDR3 loop spans 14 amino acids. Germline CDR1 SEHNR, CDR2 FQNEAQ (reference sequence). Trimming cost V 5 bases and J 4 bases, with 14 bases left between them.

This clone was picked up a small number of times. This sequence joins TRBV6-5 and TRBJ1-5; D gene uncertain. CDR3 length: 15 amino acids. In germline, CDR1 is MNHEY, CDR2 SVGAGI. The V end was cut by 6 bases, the J end by 0 bases, with 12 bases between. CDR3 sequence (DNA): TGTGCCAGCAGGGTAGACGGGTATAGCAATCAGCCCCAGCATTTT. Translating it yields CASRVDGYSNQPQHF.

V and J are TRBV7-2 and TRBJ2-7; 12 nucleotides agree with TRBD2. This CDR3 spans 15 amino acids. Per the germline V gene, CDR1 is SGHTA and CDR2 is FQGNSA. V shed 6 bases and J 3 bases; nucleotides not matched to a gene: 6. The chain's CDR3 is CASSWTSGKNYEQYF. DNA of the CDR3: TGTGCCAGCAGTTGGACTAGCGGGAAAAACTACGAGCAGTACTTC. The full variable domain, its missing parts supplied by reference TRBV7-2 and TRBJ2-7, is GAGVSQSPSNKVTEKGKDVELRCDPISGHTALYWYRQSLGQGLEFLIYFQGNSAPDKSGLPSDRFSAERTGGSVSTLTIQRTQQEDSAVYLCASSWTSGKNYEQYFGPGTRLTVT.

The chain recombines TRBV27 with TRBJ1-6, with unresolved D. This CDR3 contains 17 residues. Germline CDR1 is MNHEY and CDR2 is SMNVEV (reference sequence). Trimming took 5 bases from V and 0 from J, leaving 14 bases between them. The chain's CDR3 is CASSPYGYSSYNSPLHF. In DNA form, the CDR3 reads TGTGCCAGCAGTCCTTACGGTTATAGCTCCTATAATTCACCCCTCCACTTT.

The chain is built from TRBV30 and TRBJ2-7; the match to TRBD2 covers 13 bases. There are 15 residues in the CDR3. V shed 0 bases, J shed 2 bases, and the junction held 1 base outside the gene matches. The germline CDR1 and CDR2 sequences are GTSNPN and SVGIG (reference sequence). The CDR3 sequence: CAWSVLAGGPYEQYF. CDR3 in DNA: TGTGCCTGGAGTGTACTAGCGGGAGGGCCCTACGAGCAGTACTTC.

The gene calls are TRBV19 and TRBJ1-5, with 7 bases fitting TRBD1. Unmatched junction bases numbered 1, after V lost 1 base and J lost 4 bases. The CDR3 contains 14 residues. CDR1 is LNHDA, CDR2 SQIVND, per germline (reference sequence). CDR3 region: CASSIGQGNQPQHF. In DNA form, the CDR3 reads TGTGCCAGTAGTATAGGACAGGGAAATCAGCCCCAGCATTTT.

CDR3 loop: CASSSPRTGNSPLHF. The CDR3 DNA reads TGTGCCAGCAGTTCCCCGCGGACAGGAAATTCACCCCTCCACTTT. The gene calls are TRBV27 and TRBJ1-6; 7 bases line up with TRBD1. The CDR3 is made up of 15 amino acids. The ends lost 4 bases at V and 7 bases at J; junction bases unmatched: 7. The V gene's germline CDR1 is MNHEY and CDR2 SMNVEV (reference sequence).

The rearrangement uses TRBV6-1 and TRBJ2-3; 7 bases are a match to TRBD1. CDR3 size: 18 residues. Germline CDR1 and CDR2: MNHNS and SASEGT. V trimming: 4 bases; J trimming: 4 bases; junction bases outside the gene matches: 17. The CDR3 sequence: CASSGAKVTGAPADTQYF. The CDR3 nucleotides are TGTGCCAGCAGTGGGGCGAAAGTTACAGGGGCCCCCGCAGATACGCAGTATTTT.

This rearrangement joins TRBV28 to TRBJ1-3; 7 positions agree with TRBD1. The germline V gene has CDR1 MDHEN and CDR2 SYDVKM. This CDR3 contains 15 residues. After removal of 5 bases from V and 9 bases from J, the junction contained 13 bases not matched to a gene. The CDR3 DNA reads as TGTGCCAGCAGTGCACCGACAGGGCGCCTTACCACCATATATTTT. Its protein product is CASSAPTGRLTTIYF.

This sequence joins TRBV25-1 and TRBJ1-1; the D is unclear. The V gene lost 6 bases and the J gene lost 4 bases, with 12 bases spanning the gap. CDR1 is MGHDK, CDR2 SYGVNS, per germline. The CDR3 is made up of 13 amino acids. The DNA of the CDR3 is TGTGCCAGCAGACTTAACGTCGGCACTGAAGCTTTCTTT. It codes for CASRLNVGTEAFF. Full variable domain (remainder filled in from reference TRBV25-1 and TRBJ1-1): EADIYQTPRYLVIGTGKKITLECSQTMGHDKMYWYQQDPGMELHLIHYSYGVNSTEKGDLSSESTVSRIRTEHFPLTLESARPSHTSQYLCASRLNVGTEAFFGQGTRLTVV.

The V call is TRBV3-1 (or the pseudogene TRBV3-2), the J call TRBJ2-3, with a weak D call TRBD2 (5 bases). Germline values: CDR1 LGHDT, CDR2 YNNKEL (reference sequence). V lost 4 bases and J lost 1, with 12 bases in between. The CDR3 consists of 15 residues. The DNA for the CDR3 is TGTGCCAGCAGCCTCGGCGTGGGAGGCACAGATACGCAGTATTTT. It codes for CASSLGVGGTDTQYF.

The rearrangement joins TRBV18 to TRBJ2-2, with 8 bases that match TRBD1. This CDR3 contains 16 residues. V gave up 2 bases and J gave up 1 base; unmatched junction bases: 3. In germline, CDR1 is KGHSH, CDR2 LQKENI. The CDR3 DNA follows: TGTGCCAGCTCACCAATTGGACAGGGGAACACCGGGGAGCTGTTTTTT. Translating it yields CASSPIGQGNTGELFF.